This entry features one TCR beta chain sequence. An end of the junction does not agree with germline; a read error may underlie this. This sample's RNA came from whole unsorted tissue. This sample was taken from a study of tumor and adjacent non-tumor tissue in lung cancer. The germline V gene encodes CDR1 SGHNT and CDR2 YENEEA. The CDR3 has 14 residues. A modified ARM-PCR protocol with three rounds of nested PCR amplified TCRbeta. From the multiplex PCR reads, TCRdb called clonotypes with MiXCR, one entry per CDR3 protein. The sample holds 100,000 to 120,000 distinct CDR3 sequences, approximately 87% seen once.

The sequenced sample consisted of lung tumor tissue. The chain recombines TRBV11-3 with TRBJ2-5, with 8 bases identical to TRBD2. The sequence came from a man in his 70s with non-small cell lung cancer. CDR3 region: CVSASGWGREAQYF. CDR3 DNA: TGTGTCAGCGCTTCCGGCTGGGGGCGGGAGGCCCAGTACTTT.